This T cell receptor beta chain was captured in a study of blood T cell repertoires in COVID-19. Study-wide context: Some COVID-19 samples were acute and others convalescent; all came from the United States, Italy and Spain. T cells, B-cell-depleted T cells, or PBMCs supplied cDNA or gDNA.

As handled by the study authors: How many nucleated cells were present was estimated from reference gene primer amplification. Only in-frame clones appear in the TCRdb table, and some are missing; sequencing was by immunoSEQ multiplex PCR. V, J and clone size were drawn from that table, and D and trimming were deduced from the DNA. Among 85,000 to 130,000 clones listed, roughly 80% were seen once. The sequenced sample consisted of peripheral blood. This sequence was found in a man aged 55 to 70 with acute or convalescent COVID-19.

CDR3 nucleotides: TGTGCCAGTAGGGACAGGACGAACACTGAAGCTTTCTTT. Its protein product is CASRDRTNTEAFF. The chain uses TRBV19 and TRBJ1-1, with TRBD1 matching over 7 bases. After removal of 6 bases from V and 1 base from J, the junction contained 2 bases not matched to a gene. CDR3 length: 13 amino acids. Germline V gene data show CDR1 as LNHDA and CDR2 as SQIVND (reference sequence).